A single T cell receptor (beta chain) is shown here with its context. These data are taken from a study of blood T cell repertoires in COVID-19. On the study more broadly: Spain, Italy and the United States supplied samples that represented acute and convalescent COVID-19. Sample material is recorded as cDNA or gDNA derived from T cells, B-cell-depleted T cells, or PBMCs.

The method was immunoSEQ multiplex PCR; TCRdb's version includes in-frame clones alone and lacks a portion of them. The profile shows 180,000 or so clones, more than 85% of them singletons. The CDR3 runs to 11 residues. Trimming cost V 7 bases and J 16 bases; bases outside gene matches: 11. Germline values: CDR1 DFQATT, CDR2 SNEGSKA (reference sequence). Sequenced sample: peripheral blood. The chain combines TRBV20-1 with TRBJ2-1; 9 bases fit TRBD2. The TCR originated in a man aged 18 to 30 with acute or convalescent COVID-19. CDR3 nucleotides: TGCAGTGTCCTAGATGGGACTAGCCGATTCTTC. Amino acid sequence: CSVLDGTSRFF.